Shown below are 18 T cell receptor beta chains from a single sample sequenced in a study of response to subunit inactivated influenza vaccine. TCRdb re-derived calls from the RT-PCR reads in MiXCR, one entry per CDR3 protein. The table records about 570,000 distinct CDR3 sequences, about 12% of them present only once. This specimen was PBMCs from blood, taken on the day of vaccination. The origin of the receptors is a man in his fifties or sixties who received an inactivated influenza vaccine.

The chain is built from TRBV20-1 and TRBJ2-7; D is possibly TRBD2 (7 bases). V was pared by 3 bases and J by 3 bases, with 21 bases between. The germline V gene encodes CDR1 DFQATT and CDR2 SNEGSKA (reference sequence). This CDR3 region has 16 residues. The CDR3 DNA follows: TGCAGTGCTAGGGGCGCGGGGGCGAGAGAAGTCTACGAGCAGTACTTC. This gives the protein CSARGAGAREVYEQYF.

This clonotype was detected a few times. The chain combines TRBV7-8 with TRBJ2-2, with no clear D. The CDR3 is 12 amino acids. V shed 6 bases and J shed 2 bases, with 4 bases lying between them. Germline values: CDR1 SGHVS, CDR2 FQNEAQ. The CDR3 loop reads CASRKNTGELFF. The DNA of the CDR3 is TGTGCCAGCAGAAAAAACACCGGGGAGCTGTTTTTT. Full variable domain (remainder filled in from reference TRBV7-8 and TRBJ2-2): GAGVSQSPRYKVAKRGQDVALRCDPISGHVSLFWYQQALGQGPEFLTYFQNEAQLDKSGLPSDRFFAERPEGSVSTLKIQRTQQEDSAVYLCASRKNTGELFFGEGSRLTVL.

The chain recombines TRBV25-1 with TRBJ2-5; possibly TRBD1 for D (6 bases). V dropped 4 bases and J dropped 4 bases, with 10 bases sitting between them. The CDR3 covers 13 residues. CDR1 and CDR2 (germline): MGHDK, SYGVNS. The CDR3 loop is CASSGGHTETQYF. The CDR3, as DNA: TGTGCCAGCAGTGGGGGACACACAGAGACCCAGTACTTC.

This chain links TRBV5-1 with TRBJ2-3; D is undetermined. The germline CDR1 and CDR2 sequences are SGHRS and YFSETQ. This CDR3 has 12 residues. V gave up 4 bases and J gave up 0 bases, with 3 bases separating them. CDR3 in DNA: TGCGCCAGCAGCGAAAGCACAGATACGCAGTATTTT. It is translated as CASSESTDTQYF.

The genes are TRBV24-1 and TRBJ2-5; 10 bases line up with TRBD1. V trimming: 3 bases; J trimming: 1 base; junction bases outside the gene matches: 1. Germline CDR1 and CDR2: KGHDR and SFDVKD. There are 15 residues in the CDR3. This chain's CDR3 is CATSDRDRGQETQYF. As DNA, the CDR3 is TGTGCCACCAGTGATCGGGACAGGGGCCAAGAGACCCAGTACTTC.

The genes are TRBV7-2 and TRBJ2-2; 8 bases align to TRBD1. This CDR3 comprises 14 residues. Trimming took 0 bases from V and 10 from J; bases not matched to a gene: 4. Germline loops: CDR1 SGHTA, CDR2 FQGNSA. CDR3 in amino acids: CASSLAGQGAELFF. As DNA, the CDR3 is TGTGCCAGCAGCTTAGCGGGGCAGGGGGCGGAGCTGTTTTTT.

J is TRBJ2-3 and V is TRBV7-2; D gene ambiguous. The CDR3 runs to 15 residues. Germline loops: CDR1 SGHTA, CDR2 FQGNSA. With 5 bases removed from V and 0 bases from J, the gap between germline ends came to 12 bases. CDR3 in DNA: TGTGCCAGCAGCCCCCGGACGAGGAGCACAGATACGCAGTATTTT. Amino acids: CASSPRTRSTDTQYF.

The chain joins TRBV6-6 to TRBJ2-7; D is uncertain. CDR1 and CDR2 from the germline V gene are MNHNY and SVGAGI (reference sequence). This CDR3 spans 12 amino acids. V lost 2 bases to trimming and J lost 7 bases, with 9 bases between them. CDR3: CASSYPQAEQYF. CDR3 sequence (DNA): TGTGCCAGCAGTTACCCCCAAGCGGAGCAGTACTTC.

This clonotype was picked up a small number of times. The rearrangement joins TRBV29-1 to TRBJ1-1; a possible D gene is TRBD1 (5 bases). There are 13 residues in the CDR3. Germline CDR1 and CDR2: SQVTM and ANQGSEA. CDR3 in amino acids: CSTDGATNTEAFF. The CDR3 DNA reads as TGCAGTACTGATGGGGCGACGAACACTGAAGCTTTCTTT.

This clonotype was detected only a few times. The chain combines TRBV4-3 with TRBJ2-7; 9 bases match TRBD2. Germline V CDR1 and CDR2: LGHNA, YSLEER. J gave up 4 bases and V 1 base, and 17 bases lay outside the gene matches. CDR3 length: 19 amino acids. In DNA, the CDR3 is TGCGCCAGCAGCCAAGGATTCCTCTCCGGGACTAGCAGCCCATACGAGCAGTACTTC. Protein product: CASSQGFLSGTSSPYEQYF.

This clonotype was observed a few times. This chain links TRBV19 with TRBJ2-3; 9 bases line up with TRBD1. The CDR3 is 13 residues long. Trimming at V came to 3 bases and at J to 13 bases, leaving 8 bases not matched to a gene. CDR1 and CDR2 from the germline V gene are LNHDA and SQIVND (reference sequence). The CDR3: CASSMGRTGEEYF. The DNA for the CDR3 is TGTGCCAGTAGTATGGGGCGGACAGGGGAGGAGTATTTT.

The chain recombines TRBV29-1 with TRBJ2-5; D possibly corresponds to TRBD2 (5 bases). V gave up 6 bases and J gave up 4 bases, with 18 bases separating them. This CDR3 contains 14 residues. Germline V lookup: CDR1 SQVTM, CDR2 ANQGSEA. The CDR3 DNA reads as TGCAGCGTGAACCCGGGATCCCGTACAGAGACCCAGTACTTC. Protein sequence: CSVNPGSRTETQYF.

There are a few counts of this clonotype. This chain links TRBV18 with TRBJ2-6; D gene ambiguous. CDR3 length equals 18 residues. Germline V CDR1 and CDR2: KGHSH, LQKENI. Trimming took off 6 bases at V and 0 bases at J, with 18 bases between the two ends. CDR3 sequence: CASSPVGPMNSGANVLTF. The CDR3 nucleotides read TGTGCCAGCTCCCCAGTTGGGCCGATGAACTCTGGGGCCAACGTCCTGACTTTC.

There are a few counts of this clonotype. The chain is built from TRBV6-5 and TRBJ2-1; D ambiguous. The CDR3 contains 12 residues. Germline-derived CDR1 and CDR2 are MNHEY and SVGAGI. Trimming removed 4 bases at V and 10 bases at J, with 11 bases between. The CDR3: CASSSTSEEQFF. CDR3 sequence (DNA): TGTGCCAGCAGTTCCACCTCCGAGGAGCAGTTCTTC.

This clonotype came up many times. This chain links TRBV5-1 with TRBJ2-1, with D tentatively TRBD1 or TRBD2 (6 bases each). Germline values: CDR1 SGHRS, CDR2 YFSETQ. The CDR3 consists of 12 residues. V was pared by 4 bases and J by 9 bases, with 11 bases between. The CDR3 region is CASSVEGGEQFF. Written as DNA, the CDR3 is TGCGCCAGCAGCGTTGAGGGGGGTGAGCAGTTCTTC.

This clonotype has just a few counts. This chain joins TRBV4-2 and TRBJ2-1, with a tentative D call TRBD2 (5 bases). Trimming removed 4 bases at V and 6 bases at J, with 28 bases between. The germline V gene has CDR1 LGHNA and CDR2 YNFKEQ. The CDR3 covers 19 residues. The CDR3 spells CASSPTLFAGPSTPNEQFF. The CDR3 DNA reads TGTGCCAGCAGCCCTACTTTGTTTGCGGGCCCCTCAACCCCCAATGAGCAGTTCTTC.

This clonotype was found a few times. The chain links TRBV16 to TRBJ1-1, with no clear D. Germline assignment: CDR1 KGHSY and CDR2 FQNENV. V lost 0 bases and J 1 base, leaving 6 bases between the germline ends. This CDR3 is built from 14 residues. The CDR3 region is CASSQSVRNTEAFF. The CDR3 region has the DNA TGTGCCAGCAGCCAATCTGTCAGGAACACTGAAGCTTTCTTT.

V and J are TRBV28 and TRBJ2-1; 11 nucleotides line up with TRBD2. Germline V CDR1 and CDR2: MDHEN, SYDVKM. After removal of 3 bases from V and 7 bases from J, the junction contained 5 bases not matched to a gene. The CDR3 length is 15 residues. The CDR3 region is CASSFVAGGVNEQFF. CDR3 in DNA: TGTGCCAGCAGTTTTGTAGCGGGGGGGGTGAATGAGCAGTTCTTC.